The rows below give T cell receptor beta chains drawn from one sample of a study of OX40 agonist ivuxolimab in advanced cancers. TCRdb's copy holds only in-frame clones and misses some; the assay was immunoSEQ multiplex PCR. In the table there are about 72,000 clones, over 75% of which are singletons. Sequencing used CD4+ or CD8+ T cells sorted from blood, obtained in a trial of the OX40 agonist ivuxolimab. Receptors originate from an adult with an advanced solid tumor such as melanoma, head and neck, liver or kidney cancer. CDR3s include the opening cysteine and the closing phenylalanine or tryptophan. D genes are given only for firm matches. Where a row states a size, it is once, few, many or the class of an expanded clone; other rows omit it.

d_call | j_call | v_call | clone_size | cdr3_aa | cdr3_nt
. | TRBJ2-3 | TRBV7-3 | . | CASSFPGTDTQYF | TGTGCCAGCAGCTTTCCGGGCACAGATACGCAGTATTTT
TRBD2 | TRBJ2-5 | TRBV5-4 | . | CASSLAGGQETQYF | TGTGCCAGCAGCTTGGCCGGGGGGCAAGAGACCCAGTACTTC
. | TRBJ1-4 | TRBV25-1 | . | CASSDPGQPNEKLFF | TGTGCCAGCAGTGACCCCGGACAGCCTAATGAAAAACTGTTTTTT
. | TRBJ1-3 | TRBV7-6 | once | CASSLGLGVKAGNTIYF | TGTGCCAGCAGCTTAGGGTTGGGGGTAAAAGCTGGAAACACCATATATTTT
TRBD1 | TRBJ2-7 | TRBV28 | . | CASSPPARGKEQYF | TGTGCCAGCAGTCCCCCCGCCAGGGGGAAGGAGCAGTACTTC
. | TRBJ2-1 | TRBV7-7 | . | CASSPHQGINEQFF | TGTGCTAGCAGCCCCCACCAGGGTATAAATGAGCAGTTCTTC
. | TRBJ2-7 | TRBV30 | . | CAWNLGPTAPQYF | TGTGCCTGGAATCTGGGCCCCACTGCCCCCCAGTACTTC
. | TRBJ2-1 | TRBV30 | . | CAWSVSGDEQFF | TGTGCCTGGAGTGTATCGGGGGATGAGCAGTTCTTC
TRBD1 | TRBJ2-7 | TRBV5-6 | . | CASSSPDRGRYEQYF | TGTGCCAGCAGCTCACCTGACAGGGGTCGGTACGAGCAGTACTTC
. | TRBJ2-7 | TRBV6-5 | . | CASSGSQGHHEQYF | TGTGCCAGCAGTGGATCACAGGGTCACCACGAGCAGTACTTC
TRBD1 | TRBJ1-6 | TRBV6-5 | . | CASSYAGQGYSPLHF | TGTGCCAGCAGTTACGCGGGACAGGGGTATTCACCCCTCCACTTT
TRBD1 | TRBJ1-5 | TRBV6-1 | . | CASLETGSVPQHF | TGTGCCTCGCTGGAGACAGGGTCCGTGCCCCAGCATTTT
. | TRBJ1-2 | TRBV19 | . | CATKRGRQDGYTF | TGTGCCACCAAAAGGGGCAGACAGGACGGCTACACCTTC
TRBD1 | TRBJ2-5 | TRBV28 | . | CASSPVIGTGIHAQYF | TGTGCCAGCAGTCCTGTGATCGGGACAGGGATCCATGCCCAGTACTTC
TRBD1 | TRBJ2-3 | TRBV5-1 | . | CASSPGQGPDTQYF | TGCGCCAGCAGCCCGGGACAGGGCCCAGATACGCAGTATTTT
. | TRBJ1-2 | TRBV7-9 | . | CASSLQGMVPNYGYTF | TGTGCCAGCAGCCTACAGGGAATGGTCCCTAACTATGGCTACACCTTC
TRBD2 | TRBJ2-2 | TRBV14 | . | CASSRQTRTSRNTGELFF | TGTGCCAGCAGCCGGCAAACCCGGACTAGCAGGAACACCGGGGAGCTGTTTTTT
. | TRBJ1-1 | TRBV11-1 | . | CASSLTPNTEAFF | TGTGCCAGCAGCTTAACCCCGAACACTGAAGCTTTCTTT
TRBD1 | TRBJ1-1 | TRBV4-1 | . | CASSHPGQGGTEAFF | TGCGCCAGCAGCCATCCGGGACAGGGGGGAACTGAAGCTTTCTTT
. | TRBJ2-7 | TRBV11-3 | . | CASSGSGVYEQYF | TGTGCCAGCAGCGGGTCGGGGGTCTACGAGCAGTACTTC
TRBD1 | TRBJ1-2 | TRBV28 | . | CASSYGQGAYGYTF | TGTGCCAGCAGTTACGGACAGGGGGCGTATGGCTACACCTTC
. | TRBJ2-1 | TRBV29-1 | . | CSVGSQPHNNEQFF | TGCAGCGTTGGTTCGCAGCCTCACAACAATGAGCAGTTCTTC
. | TRBJ1-2 | TRBV4-2 | medium-sized | CASSQDAEGVYGYTF | TGTGCCAGCAGCCAAGATGCGGAGGGGGTATATGGCTACACCTTC
. | TRBJ2-3 | TRBV7-2 | . | CASSLFPRGPDTQYF | TGTGCCAGCAGCCTATTTCCACGGGGGCCAGATACGCAGTATTTT
TRBD1 | TRBJ1-1 | TRBV28 | once | CASSRQGTMNTEAFF | TGTGCCAGCAGTAGACAGGGGACCATGAACACTGAAGCTTTCTTT
. | TRBJ1-3 | TRBV19 | . | CTSSPRDIIYSGNTIYF | TGTACCAGTAGTCCCAGGGACATCATATACTCTGGAAACACCATATATTTT
TRBD2 | TRBJ2-7 | TRBV11-2 | . | CASSLGGTRRGEQYF | TGTGCCAGCAGCTTAGGAGGGACTAGAAGGGGCGAGCAGTACTTC
. | TRBJ2-5 | TRBV6-5 | . | CASSNGETQYF | TGTGCCAGCAGTAACGGAGAGACCCAGTACTTC
. | TRBJ1-3 | TRBV9 | . | CASSVGPGPSSGNTIYF | TGTGCCAGCAGCGTAGGCCCGGGACCGAGCTCTGGAAACACCATATATTTT
. | TRBJ1-5 | TRBV28 | . | CASSFPPGYSNQPQHF | TGTGCCAGCAGTTTCCCCCCGGGGTATAGCAATCAGCCCCAGCATTTT
. | TRBJ2-5 | TRBV2 | . | CASMSDIQETQYF | TGTGCCAGCATGTCGGACATCCAAGAGACCCAGTACTTC
. | TRBJ1-1 | TRBV5-1 | . | CASSLEAGSGNTEAFF | TGCGCCAGCAGCTTGGAGGCGGGGAGTGGGAACACTGAAGCTTTCTTT
. | TRBJ1-4 | TRBV19 | . | CASSIPWTATNEKLFF | TGTGCCAGTAGTATACCTTGGACAGCAACTAATGAAAAACTGTTTTTT
TRBD1 | TRBJ1-4 | TRBV7-2 | . | CASSPDRVLNEKLFF | TGTGCCAGCAGCCCGGACAGGGTCTTGAATGAAAAACTGTTTTTT
. | TRBJ1-2 | TRBV6-5 | . | CASADGINPIGYTF | TGTGCCAGCGCCGATGGCATAAACCCGATCGGCTACACCTTC
. | TRBJ1-1 | TRBV6-5 | . | CASSYSLQGSTEAFF | TGTGCCAGCAGTTACTCGTTGCAGGGAAGCACTGAAGCTTTCTTT
TRBD2 | TRBJ2-1 | TRBV28 | . | CASSLVGLAGGLNEQFF | TGTGCCAGCAGTTTAGTCGGACTAGCGGGGGGACTTAATGAGCAGTTCTTC
. | TRBJ2-3 | TRBV5-1 | . | CASSSSSTDTQYF | TGCGCCAGCAGCTCCTCTAGCACAGATACGCAGTATTTT